This paragraph reports one TCR beta chain. Its antigen is currently unknown. Germline V gene sequence: CDR1 MNHEY, CDR2 SVGAGI. The CDR3 sequence is 15 residues long. J gave up 1 base and V 6 bases, and 7 bases lay outside the gene matches. This sample stems from a study of T cells in Graves' hyperthyroidism and ophthalmopathy. On the study more broadly: At initial diagnosis, before any treatment had begun, peripheral blood was obtained. Study findings and constraints: Model predictions of ophthalmopathy came a median around 6.5 months before onset.

RNA transcripts gave rise to amplified TCR beta CDR3 regions. The HTBI primer set was used in a first-round RT-PCR of the TCR CDR3. In TCRdb, the multiplex PCR reads were re-called with MiXCR into one record per CDR3 protein. This sample has about 380,000 distinct CDR3 sequences, with approximately 13% found just once. Stable disease denoted Graves' hyperthyroidism without ophthalmopathy progression within 18 months. The sequenced sample was blood. The chain uses TRBV6-5 and TRBJ2-3, with 7 bases aligning to TRBD2. This TCR was sampled from a woman in her fifties or sixties with Graves' hyperthyroidism. The DNA for the CDR3 is TGTGCCAGCAGGTACATCGCGGGGGGCACAGATACGCAGTATTTT. Translation: CASRYIAGGTDTQYF.